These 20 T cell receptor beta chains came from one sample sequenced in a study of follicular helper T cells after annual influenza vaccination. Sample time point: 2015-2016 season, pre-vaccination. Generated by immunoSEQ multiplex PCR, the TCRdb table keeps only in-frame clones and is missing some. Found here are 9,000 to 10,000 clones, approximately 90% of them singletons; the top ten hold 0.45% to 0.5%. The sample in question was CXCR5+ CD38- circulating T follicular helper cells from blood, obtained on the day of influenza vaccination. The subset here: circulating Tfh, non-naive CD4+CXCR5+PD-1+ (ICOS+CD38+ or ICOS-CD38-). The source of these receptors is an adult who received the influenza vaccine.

The CDR3 region is CASSSQGGVNIQYF. The CDR3 DNA reads as TGTGCCAGCAGCTCGCAGGGGGGAGTAAACATTCAGTACTTC. The J gene is TRBJ2-4, the V gene TRBV5-7; weak D call: TRBD1 (7 bases). TRBV5-7 is flagged as an ORF with uncertain function. V was clipped by 3 bases and J by 6 bases, with 13 bases between them. CDR3 length: 14 amino acids.

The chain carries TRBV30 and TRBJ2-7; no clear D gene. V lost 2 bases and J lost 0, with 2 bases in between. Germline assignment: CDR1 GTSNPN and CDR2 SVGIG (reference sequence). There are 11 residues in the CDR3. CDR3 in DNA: TGTGCCTGGAGTTCCTCCTACGAGCAGTACTTC. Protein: CAWSSSYEQYF.

CDR3 sequence reads: CASSIEEGASQYF. The CDR3 DNA sequence: TGTGCCAGTAGTATAGAGGAGGGGGCGTCGCAGTATTTT. The chain combines TRBV19 with TRBJ2-3; possible D gene TRBD1, 7 bases. Trimming stripped 0 bases from V and 10 bases from J, with 11 bases between. Germline CDR1 is LNHDA and CDR2 is SQIVND (reference sequence). The CDR3 spans 13 residues.

The CDR3 DNA sequence: TGTGCCTGGAGTGTTGGAGGGGACTTTTATCAGCCCCAGCATTTT. It specifies CAWSVGGDFYQPQHF. J is TRBJ1-5 and V is TRBV30, with TRBD1 as a possible D gene (5 bases). Germline V lookup: CDR1 GTSNPN, CDR2 SVGIG (reference sequence). The CDR3 consists of 15 residues. Trimming took 0 bases from V and 5 from J, leaving 14 bases between them. The full variable domain, its missing parts supplied by reference TRBV30 and TRBJ1-5, is SQTIHQWPATLVQPVGSPLSLECTVEGTSNPNLYWYRQAAGRGLQLLFYSVGIGQISSEVPQNLSASRPQDRQFILSSKKLLLSDSGFYLCAWSVGGDFYQPQHFGDGTRLSIL.

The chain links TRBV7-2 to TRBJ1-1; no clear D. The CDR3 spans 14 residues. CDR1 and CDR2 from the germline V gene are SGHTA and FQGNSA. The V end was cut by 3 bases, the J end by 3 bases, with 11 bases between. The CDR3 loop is CASSLEDGYTEAFF. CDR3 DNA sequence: TGTGCCAGCAGCTTGGAAGACGGGTACACTGAAGCTTTCTTT.

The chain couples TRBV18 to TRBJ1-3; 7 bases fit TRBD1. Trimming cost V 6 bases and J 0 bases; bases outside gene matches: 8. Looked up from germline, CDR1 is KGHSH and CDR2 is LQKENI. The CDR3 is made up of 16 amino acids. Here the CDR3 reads CASSDRVPSSGNTIYF. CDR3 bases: TGTGCCAGCTCTGACAGGGTTCCGAGCTCTGGAAACACCATATATTTT.

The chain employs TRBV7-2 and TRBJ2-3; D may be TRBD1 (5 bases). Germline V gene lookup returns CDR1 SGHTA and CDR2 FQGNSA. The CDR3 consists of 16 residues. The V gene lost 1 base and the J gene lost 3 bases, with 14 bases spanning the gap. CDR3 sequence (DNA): TGTGCCAGCAGCTTAGTTAGCAGGGTAGGGACAGATACGCAGTATTTT. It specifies CASSLVSRVGTDTQYF.

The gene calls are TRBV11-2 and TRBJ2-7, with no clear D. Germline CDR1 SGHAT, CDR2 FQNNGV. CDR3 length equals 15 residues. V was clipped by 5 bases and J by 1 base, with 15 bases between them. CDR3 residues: CASSRGPLGSYEQYF. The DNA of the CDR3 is TGTGCCAGCAGCCGTGGACCCCTCGGGTCCTACGAGCAGTACTTC. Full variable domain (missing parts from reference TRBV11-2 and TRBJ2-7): EAGVAQSPRYKIIEKRQSVAFWCNPISGHATLYWYQQILGQGPKLLIQFQNNGVVDDSQLPKDRFSAERLKGVDSTLKIQPAKLEDSAVYLCASSRGPLGSYEQYFGPGTRLTVT.

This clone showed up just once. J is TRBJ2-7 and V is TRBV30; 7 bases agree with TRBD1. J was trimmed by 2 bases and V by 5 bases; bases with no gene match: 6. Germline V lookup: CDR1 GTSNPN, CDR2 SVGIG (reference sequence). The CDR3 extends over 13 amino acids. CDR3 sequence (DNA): TGTGCCTGGGCTGCAGGGACAGCCTACGAGCAGTACTTC. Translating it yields CAWAAGTAYEQYF.

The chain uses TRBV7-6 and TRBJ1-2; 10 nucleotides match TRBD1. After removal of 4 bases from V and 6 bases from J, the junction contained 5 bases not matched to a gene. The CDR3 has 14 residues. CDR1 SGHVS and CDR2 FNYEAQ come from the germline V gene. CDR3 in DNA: TGTGCCAGCAGCTCATACGGGACAGGGGATGGCTACACCTTC. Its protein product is CASSSYGTGDGYTF.

DNA of the CDR3: TGTGCCATCAGCTTTAGCGTGGGGTCGAACATTCAGTACTTC. Its protein product is CAISFSVGSNIQYF. The V gene is TRBV10-3, the J gene TRBJ2-4; perhaps TRBD2 as D (5 bases). The CDR3 is 14 amino acids. The V end was cut by 6 bases, the J end by 7 bases, with 16 bases between. Germline CDR1 is ENHRY and CDR2 is SYGVKD.

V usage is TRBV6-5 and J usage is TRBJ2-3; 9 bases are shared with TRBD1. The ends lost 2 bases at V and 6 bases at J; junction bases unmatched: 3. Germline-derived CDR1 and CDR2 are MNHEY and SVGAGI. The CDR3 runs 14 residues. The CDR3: CASSYGTGLDTQYF. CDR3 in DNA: TGTGCCAGCAGTTACGGGACAGGGCTGGATACGCAGTATTTT.

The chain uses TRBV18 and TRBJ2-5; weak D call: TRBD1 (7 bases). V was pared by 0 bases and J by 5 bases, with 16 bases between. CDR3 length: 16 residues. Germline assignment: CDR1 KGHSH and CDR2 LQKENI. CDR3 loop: CASSPPGSRGAETQYF. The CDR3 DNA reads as TGTGCCAGCTCACCACCGGGAAGCAGGGGGGCCGAGACCCAGTACTTC.

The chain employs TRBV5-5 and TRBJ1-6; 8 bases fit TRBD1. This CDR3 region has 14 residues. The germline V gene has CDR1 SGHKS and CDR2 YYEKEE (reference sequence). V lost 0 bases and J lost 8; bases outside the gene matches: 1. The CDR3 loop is CASSLGGQDSPLHF. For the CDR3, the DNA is TGTGCCAGCAGCTTGGGGGGACAGGATTCACCCCTCCACTTT.

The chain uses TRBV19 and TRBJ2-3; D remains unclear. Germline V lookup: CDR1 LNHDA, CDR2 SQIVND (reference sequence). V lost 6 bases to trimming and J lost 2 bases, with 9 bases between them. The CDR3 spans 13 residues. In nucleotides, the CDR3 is TGTGCCAGTAGGCCTAGGGACACAGATACGCAGTATTTT. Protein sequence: CASRPRDTDTQYF. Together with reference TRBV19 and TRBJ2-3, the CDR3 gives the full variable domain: DGGITQSPKYLFRKEGQNVTLSCEQNLNHDAMYWYRQDPGQGLRLIYYSQIVNDFQKGDIAEGYSVSREKKESFPLTVTSAQKNPTAFYLCASRPRDTDTQYFGPGTRLTVL.

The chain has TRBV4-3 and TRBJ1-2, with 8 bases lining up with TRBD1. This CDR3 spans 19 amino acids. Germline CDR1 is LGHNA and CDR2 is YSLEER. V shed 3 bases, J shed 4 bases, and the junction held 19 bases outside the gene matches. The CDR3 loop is CASSQTMPGQDVETYGYTF. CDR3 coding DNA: TGCGCCAGCAGCCAGACCATGCCGGGACAGGACGTCGAGACCTATGGCTACACCTTC.

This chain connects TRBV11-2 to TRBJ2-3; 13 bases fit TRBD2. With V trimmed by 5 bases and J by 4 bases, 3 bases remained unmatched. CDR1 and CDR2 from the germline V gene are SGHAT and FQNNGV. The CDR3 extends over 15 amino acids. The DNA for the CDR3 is TGTGCCAGCAGCCCGGGACTAGCGGGGCCAGATACGCAGTATTTT. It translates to CASSPGLAGPDTQYF.

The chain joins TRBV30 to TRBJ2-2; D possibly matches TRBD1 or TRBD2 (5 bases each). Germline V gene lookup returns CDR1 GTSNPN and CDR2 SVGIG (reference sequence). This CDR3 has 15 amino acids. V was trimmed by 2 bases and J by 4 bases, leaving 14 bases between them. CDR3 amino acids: CAWSSGPQGTGELFF. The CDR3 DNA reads TGTGCCTGGAGTTCGGGACCCCAGGGCACCGGGGAGCTGTTTTTT.

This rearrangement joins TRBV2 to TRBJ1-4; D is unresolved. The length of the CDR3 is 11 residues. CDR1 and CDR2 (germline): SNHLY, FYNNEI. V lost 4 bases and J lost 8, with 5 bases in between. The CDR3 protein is CASSVFEKLFF. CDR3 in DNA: TGTGCCAGCAGTGTTTTCGAAAAACTGTTTTTT.

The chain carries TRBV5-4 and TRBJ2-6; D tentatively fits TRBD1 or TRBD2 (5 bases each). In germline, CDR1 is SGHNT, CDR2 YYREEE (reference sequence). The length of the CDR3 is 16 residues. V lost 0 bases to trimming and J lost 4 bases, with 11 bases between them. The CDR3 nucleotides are TGTGCCAGCAGCTTGGATGGGGGTTCCGGGGCCAACGTCCTGACTTTC. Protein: CASSLDGGSGANVLTF.